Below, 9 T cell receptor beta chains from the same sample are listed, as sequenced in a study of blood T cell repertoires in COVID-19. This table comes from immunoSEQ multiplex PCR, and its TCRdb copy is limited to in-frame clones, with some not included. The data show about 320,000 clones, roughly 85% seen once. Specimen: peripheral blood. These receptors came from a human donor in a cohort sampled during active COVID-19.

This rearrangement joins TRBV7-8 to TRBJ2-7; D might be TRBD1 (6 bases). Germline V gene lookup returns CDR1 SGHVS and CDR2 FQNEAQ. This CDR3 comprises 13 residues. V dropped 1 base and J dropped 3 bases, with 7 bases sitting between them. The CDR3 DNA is TGTGCCAGCAGCTTAGAGGACAGCTACGAGCAGTACTTC. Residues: CASSLEDSYEQYF.

CDR3 sequence: CATSRERTSYEQYF. Written as DNA, the CDR3 is TGTGCCACCAGCAGAGAACGGACAAGCTACGAGCAGTACTTC. This chain joins TRBV15 and TRBJ2-7; D may be TRBD1 (5 bases). In germline, CDR1 is LNHNV, CDR2 YYDKDF (reference sequence). V was shortened by 0 bases and J by 3 bases, with 9 bases between the two germline ends. The length of the CDR3 is 14 residues.

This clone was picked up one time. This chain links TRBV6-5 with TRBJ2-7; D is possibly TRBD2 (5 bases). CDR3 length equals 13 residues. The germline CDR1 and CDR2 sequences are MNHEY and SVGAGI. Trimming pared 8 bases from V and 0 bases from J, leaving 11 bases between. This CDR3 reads CASQDLGSYEQYF. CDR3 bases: TGTGCCAGCCAGGACTTGGGCTCCTACGAGCAGTACTTC.

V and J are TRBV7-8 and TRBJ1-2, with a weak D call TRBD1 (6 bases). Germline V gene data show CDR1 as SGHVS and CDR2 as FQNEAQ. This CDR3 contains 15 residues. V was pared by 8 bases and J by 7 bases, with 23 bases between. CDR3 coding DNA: TGTGCCAGCGGTAAAGGGGACGGGGGGCGCGTTGGCTACACCTTC. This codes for CASGKGDGGRVGYTF.

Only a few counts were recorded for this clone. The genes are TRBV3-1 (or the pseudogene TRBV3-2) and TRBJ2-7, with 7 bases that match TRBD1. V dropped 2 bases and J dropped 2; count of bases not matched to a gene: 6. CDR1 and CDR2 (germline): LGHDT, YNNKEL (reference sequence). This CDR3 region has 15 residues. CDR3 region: CASSQRRDSPYEQYF. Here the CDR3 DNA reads TGTGCCAGCAGCCAAAGAAGGGACAGCCCCTACGAGCAGTACTTC.

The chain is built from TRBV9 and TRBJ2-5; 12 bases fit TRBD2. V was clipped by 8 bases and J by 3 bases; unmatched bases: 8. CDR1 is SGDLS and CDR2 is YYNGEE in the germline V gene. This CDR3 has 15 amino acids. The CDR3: CARLAGGIGEETQYF. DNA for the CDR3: TGTGCCAGACTAGCGGGGGGCATTGGGGAAGAGACCCAGTACTTC.

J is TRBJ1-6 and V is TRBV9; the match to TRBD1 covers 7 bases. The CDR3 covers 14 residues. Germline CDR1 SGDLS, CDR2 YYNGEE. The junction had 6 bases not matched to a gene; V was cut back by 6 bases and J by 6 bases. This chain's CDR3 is CASTGTAGNSPLHF. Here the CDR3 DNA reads TGTGCCAGCACCGGGACAGCGGGTAATTCACCCCTCCACTTT. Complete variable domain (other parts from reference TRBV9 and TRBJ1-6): DSGVTQTPKHLITATGQRVTLRCSPRSGDLSVYWYQQSLDQGLQFLIQYYNGEERAKGNILERFSAQQFPDLHSELNLSSLELGDSALYFCASTGTAGNSPLHFGNGTRLTVT.

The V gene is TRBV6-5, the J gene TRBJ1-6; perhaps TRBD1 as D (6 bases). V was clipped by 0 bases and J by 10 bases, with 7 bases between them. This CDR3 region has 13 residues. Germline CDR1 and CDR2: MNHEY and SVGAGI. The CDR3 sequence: CASSYSTGSPLHF. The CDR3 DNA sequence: TGTGCCAGCAGTTACTCGACAGGCTCACCCCTCCACTTT.

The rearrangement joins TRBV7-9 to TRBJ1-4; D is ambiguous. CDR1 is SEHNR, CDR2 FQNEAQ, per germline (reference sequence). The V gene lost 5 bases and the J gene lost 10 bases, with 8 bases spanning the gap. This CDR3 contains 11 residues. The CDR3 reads CASSLERKLFF. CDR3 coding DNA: TGTGCCAGCAGCCTGGAGAGAAAACTGTTTTTT.